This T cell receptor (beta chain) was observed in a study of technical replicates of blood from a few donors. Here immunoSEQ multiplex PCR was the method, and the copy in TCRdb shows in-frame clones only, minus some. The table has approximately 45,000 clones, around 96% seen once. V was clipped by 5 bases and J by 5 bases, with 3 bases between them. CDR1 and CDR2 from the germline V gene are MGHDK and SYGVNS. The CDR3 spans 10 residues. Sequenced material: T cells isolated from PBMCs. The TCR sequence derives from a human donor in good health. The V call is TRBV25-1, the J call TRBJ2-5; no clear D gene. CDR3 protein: CASSRETQYF. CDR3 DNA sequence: TGTGCCAGCAGTCGGGAGACCCAGTACTTC.